The sequence of this T cell receptor (beta chain) was determined in a study of vaccination effects on CD4 cells after COVID-19. At the level of the study: Under the ViraFEST assay, PBMC were stimulated with viral peptide pools so that antigen-specific CD4+ T cells expanded. Sequencing was performed afterwards. PBMC were cultured at some 2.1 million per well with roughly 10 IU/ml IL-2 and around 9.4 ug/ml peptides. Samples came from two convalescent patients 16 days and one week before vaccination.

Cultured cells yielded isolated CD4+ T cells after nine to ten days. From March to December 2020, the person had a SARS-CoV-2 infection that was confirmed by PCR. Details on this clone: Its antigen is still unknown.

Here immunoSEQ multiplex PCR was the method, and the copy in TCRdb shows in-frame clones only, minus some. This table holds tens of thousands of clones, 65% to 75% found once. Germline CDR1 SQVTM, CDR2 ANQGSEA. The germline V and J ends were trimmed by 6 bases and 0 bases, with 16 bases remaining between them. The CDR3 totals 15 residues. This sequence joins TRBV29-1 and TRBJ2-3, with D possibly being TRBD2 (7 bases). The source is a human donor who had a prior SARS-CoV-2 infection. The input for sequencing was CD4+ T cells from PBMCs cultured without peptide, taken before COVID-19 vaccination. This CDR3 reads CSVARGAFSTDTQYF. In nucleotides, the CDR3 is TGCAGCGTCGCTCGGGGGGCTTTTAGCACAGATACGCAGTATTTT.